Here is one T cell receptor beta chain with its context. Its matching antigen is unknown. Produced via immunoSEQ multiplex PCR; TCRdb's table is partial and in-frame only. In the table there are some 86,000 clones, approximately 78% of which are singletons. These data belong to a study of T cell responses to AZD1222 COVID-19 vaccine. General observations from the study: Only a handful of AZD1222 recipients, several in all, had baseline seropositivity. The donor group comprised mostly white British people and more females; the analysis possibly underestimated clonal diversity. There were repertoire samples only from the period after the peak T cell response.

Trimming removed 1 base at V and 0 bases at J, with 7 bases between. Germline V gene lookup returns CDR1 LNHNV and CDR2 YYDKDF (reference sequence). The CDR3 extends over 15 amino acids. Sample: peripheral blood, taken on day 0 of AZD1222 vaccination. The rearrangement links TRBV15 to TRBJ1-3; D ambiguous. This sequence was found in an adult in good health. The CDR3 here is CATSRGGNSGNTIYF. In DNA, the CDR3 is TGTGCCACCAGCAGAGGAGGTAACTCTGGAAACACCATATATTTT.